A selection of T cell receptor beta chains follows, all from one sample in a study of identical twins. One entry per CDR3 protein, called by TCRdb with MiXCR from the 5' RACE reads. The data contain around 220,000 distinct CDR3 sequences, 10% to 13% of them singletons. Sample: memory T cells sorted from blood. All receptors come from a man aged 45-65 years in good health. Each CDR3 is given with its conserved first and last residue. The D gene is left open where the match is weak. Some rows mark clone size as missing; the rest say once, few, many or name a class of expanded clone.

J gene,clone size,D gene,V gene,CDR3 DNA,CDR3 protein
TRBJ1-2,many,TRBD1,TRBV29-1,TGCAGCGTCGCTTCCGGGACAGGGGGCTTTGGCTACACCTTC,CSVASGTGGFGYTF
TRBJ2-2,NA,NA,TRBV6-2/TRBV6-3,TGTGCCAGCAGACCCCTGGATGGGCAAGCGAACACCGGGGAGCTGTTTTTT,CASRPLDGQANTGELFF
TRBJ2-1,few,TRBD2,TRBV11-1,TGTGCCAGCAGCTTAGCGTATTCGGCGGGAGGTACCTACAATGAGCAGTTCTTC,CASSLAYSAGGTYNEQFF
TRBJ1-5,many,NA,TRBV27,TGTGCCAGCAGCCTGGACAGTTATAGCAATCAGCCCCAGCATTTT,CASSLDSYSNQPQHF
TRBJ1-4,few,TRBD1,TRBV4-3,TGCGCCAGCAGCCAAGAGGAGGGGGCAGGGACTAATGAAAAACTGTTTTTT,CASSQEEGAGTNEKLFF
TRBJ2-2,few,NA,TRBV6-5,TGTGCCAGCCGTTGGTGGGACGGGGAGCTGTTTTTT,CASRWWDGELFF
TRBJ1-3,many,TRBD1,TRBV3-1,TGTGCCAGCAGCCCAGGGACAGGCGGAAACACCATATATTTT,CASSPGTGGNTIYF
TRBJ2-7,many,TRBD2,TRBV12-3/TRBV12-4,TGTGCCAGCAGTTTAGGCGGGAGGGCCTCCTACGAGCAGTACTTC,CASSLGGRASYEQYF
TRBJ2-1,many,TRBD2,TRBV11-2,TGTGCCAGCAGGCCGGGACTAGCGAGAAGGAATGAGCAGTTCTTC,CASRPGLARRNEQFF
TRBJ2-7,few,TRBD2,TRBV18,TGTGCCAGCTCCTTATTAGGCGGGAGTCGCGTCGAGCAGTACTTC,CASSLLGGSRVEQYF
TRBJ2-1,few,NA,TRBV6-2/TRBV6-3,TGTGCCAGCAGTCGGGTTGGGGCGGCGTCCTACAATGAGCAGTTCTTC,CASSRVGAASYNEQFF
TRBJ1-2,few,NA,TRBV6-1,TGTGCCAGCAGTCAAGAGGACCAACATGGGGTCTATGGCTACACCTTC,CASSQEDQHGVYGYTF
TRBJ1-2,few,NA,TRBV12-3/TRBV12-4,TGTGCCAGCAGTTTAGCGGGCAGTTTTGGCTACACCTTC,CASSLAGSFGYTF
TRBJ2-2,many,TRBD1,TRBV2,TGTGCCAGCAGTGAGACATATCCGGGACAGGGGAACACCGGGGAGCTGTTTTTT,CASSETYPGQGNTGELFF
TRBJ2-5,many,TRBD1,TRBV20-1,TGCAGTGCCATGACAGGGGGCGAGGAGACCCAGTACTTC,CSAMTGGEETQYF
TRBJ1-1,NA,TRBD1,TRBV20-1,TGCAGTGCTGCCGGGACAGGGATGAAGAAAGCTTTCTTT,CSAAGTGMKKAFF
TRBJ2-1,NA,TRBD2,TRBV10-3,TGTGCCATCAGCCAACTAGCGGGGGACTCCTACAATGAGCAGTTCTTC,CAISQLAGDSYNEQFF
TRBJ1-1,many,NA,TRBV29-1,TGCAGCGCCTCGAGGCAGAACACTGAAGCTTTCTTT,CSASRQNTEAFF
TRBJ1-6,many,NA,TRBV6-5,TGTGCCAGCAGTTCCCTGGACAGTCCGTTGGGTTCACCCCTCCACTTT,CASSSLDSPLGSPLHF
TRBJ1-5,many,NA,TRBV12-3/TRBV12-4,TGTGCCAGCAGTTTTAGGGGATCGGGCAATCAGCCCCAGCATTTT,CASSFRGSGNQPQHF
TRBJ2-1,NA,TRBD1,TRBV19,TGTGCCAGTAGCCCACAGGGGGCGCATGAGCAGTTCTTC,CASSPQGAHEQFF
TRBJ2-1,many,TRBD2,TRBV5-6,TGTGCCAGCATCGGCATGACCGGGACTAGCGGCGATGAGCAGTTCTTC,CASIGMTGTSGDEQFF
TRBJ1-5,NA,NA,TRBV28,TGTGCCAGCAGTTTAAAGCGCAATCAGCCCCAGCATTTT,CASSLKRNQPQHF
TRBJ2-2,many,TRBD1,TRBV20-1,TGCAGTGCTAGAGAGATCGGGACAGGTGGCACCGGGGAGCTGTTTTTT,CSAREIGTGGTGELFF
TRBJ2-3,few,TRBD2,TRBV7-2,TGTGCCAGCAGCTTATCCCCGCCGGGGGGGGGGACAGATACGCAGTATTTT,CASSLSPPGGGTDTQYF
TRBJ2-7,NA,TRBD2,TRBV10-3,TGTGCCATCAGTGAGTACAGGGCGCTAGCGGGACCTTACTCCTACGAGCAGTACTTC,CAISEYRALAGPYSYEQYF
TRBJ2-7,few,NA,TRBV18,TGTGCCAGCTCACCACCTGTAAGGGTTGGCGAGCAGTACTTC,CASSPPVRVGEQYF
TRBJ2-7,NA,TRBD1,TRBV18,TGTGCCAGCTCACGTCAGGACAGGGTTCCCTACGAGCAGTACTTC,CASSRQDRVPYEQYF
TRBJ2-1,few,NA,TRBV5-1,TGCGCCAGCAGCTTGGAAAATCTAGACTACAATGAGCAGTTCTTC,CASSLENLDYNEQFF
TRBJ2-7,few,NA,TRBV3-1,TGTGCCAGCAGCCAAGGGACACGGGGCTCCTACGAGCAGTACTTC,CASSQGTRGSYEQYF
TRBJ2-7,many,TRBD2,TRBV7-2,TGTGCCAGCAGCCTGACTAGCGTCCACGAGCAGTACTTC,CASSLTSVHEQYF
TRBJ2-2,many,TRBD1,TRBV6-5,TGTGCCAGCAGTTTACGAGGACAGGCGAACACCGGGGAGCTGTTTTTT,CASSLRGQANTGELFF
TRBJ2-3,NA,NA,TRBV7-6,TGTGCCAGCAGTTCTAGTACCTATAGCACAGATACGCAGTATTTT,CASSSSTYSTDTQYF
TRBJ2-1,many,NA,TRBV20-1,TGCAGTGCTAGGGAAACAGGGTATGAGCAGTTCTTC,CSARETGYEQFF
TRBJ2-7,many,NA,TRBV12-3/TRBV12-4,TGTGCCAGCAGTCCACGGGGGTGGGAGCAGTACTTC,CASSPRGWEQYF
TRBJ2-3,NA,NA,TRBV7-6,TGTGCCAGCAGCTTAGAGGACGCAAATACGCAGTATTTT,CASSLEDANTQYF
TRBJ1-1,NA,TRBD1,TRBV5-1,TGCGCCAGCAGCTCCCAGGGACAGGAGAACACTGAAGCTTTCTTT,CASSSQGQENTEAFF
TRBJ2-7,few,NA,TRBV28,TGTGCCAGCAGTTCGACAGTCACCTCCTACGAGCAGTACTTC,CASSSTVTSYEQYF
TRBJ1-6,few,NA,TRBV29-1,TGCAGCGCCGGGCAGGGGAGGAATTCACCCCTCCACTTT,CSAGQGRNSPLHF
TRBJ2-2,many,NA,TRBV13,TGTGCCAGCAGCTTATACCCCGGGGAGCTGTTTTTT,CASSLYPGELFF
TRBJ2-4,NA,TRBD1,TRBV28,TGTGCCAGCAGTTTAGGATACAGGGGGCTAGGTAGCGGCAAAAACATTCAGTACTTC,CASSLGYRGLGSGKNIQYF
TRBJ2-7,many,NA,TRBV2,TGTGCCAGCAGTGAAGCAGATTGGACAGTCGGCGAGCAGTACTTC,CASSEADWTVGEQYF
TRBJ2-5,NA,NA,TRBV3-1,TGTGCCAGCAGCCCCCCAGGGGTAGAAGAGACCCAGTACTTC,CASSPPGVEETQYF
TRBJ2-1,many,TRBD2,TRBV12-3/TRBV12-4,TGTGCCAGCAGTCCTATAGCGGGAGCCCCCTACAATGAGCAGTTCTTC,CASSPIAGAPYNEQFF
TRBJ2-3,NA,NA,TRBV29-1,TGCAGCGTTTCTAAAGGCAGGGTTAGCACAGATACGCAGTATTTT,CSVSKGRVSTDTQYF
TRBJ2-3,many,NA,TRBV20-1,TGCAGTGCTAAGGACAGTTACACAGATACGCAGTATTTT,CSAKDSYTDTQYF
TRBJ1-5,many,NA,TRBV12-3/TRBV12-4,TGTGCCAGCAGCCTCGGGACACGTTTTAGCAATCAGCCCCAGCATTTT,CASSLGTRFSNQPQHF
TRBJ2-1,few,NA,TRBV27,TGTGCCAGCAGTCCTTCTCCCCCAAGCCTGCGGTTCACCTACAATGAGCAGTTCTTC,CASSPSPPSLRFTYNEQFF
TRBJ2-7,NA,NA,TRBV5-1,TGCGCCAGCTCGGCAGTTTCCTACGAGCAGTACTTC,CASSAVSYEQYF
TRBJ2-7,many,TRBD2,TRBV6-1,TGTGCCAGCAGCCCTCGGATAGCGGGGGCCTACGAGCAGTACTTC,CASSPRIAGAYEQYF
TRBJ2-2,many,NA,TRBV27,TGTGCCAGCAGTTTACATCGGACCGGGGAGCTGTTTTTT,CASSLHRTGELFF
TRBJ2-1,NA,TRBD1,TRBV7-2,TGTGCCAGCAGCTTAGAGGGGACAGTCAACAATGAGCAGTTCTTC,CASSLEGTVNNEQFF
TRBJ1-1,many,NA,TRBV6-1,TGTGCCAGCAGGCGGGGGGCCACTGAAGCTTTCTTT,CASRRGATEAFF